Detailed here is one T cell receptor (beta chain). The data were taken from a study of blood T cell repertoires in COVID-19. Study-wide background: PBMCs, B-cell-depleted T cells, or T cells provided the cDNA or gDNA that made up the material.

The germline V gene has CDR1 SEHNR and CDR2 FQNEAQ (reference sequence). Germline trimming cut 4 bases from V and 9 bases from J; bases unmatched to any gene: 18. The CDR3 has 17 amino acids. Clones were sequenced by immunoSEQ multiplex PCR, and TCRdb holds only the in-frame ones, with some missing. The sample consists of 300,000 to 400,000 clones, approximately 89% of them appearing once. Input material: peripheral blood. The chain is built from TRBV7-9 and TRBJ2-3; TRBD2 matches 8 bases. The sequence derives from a woman aged 25 to 39 with COVID-19, enrolled during active disease. The CDR3 DNA is TGTGCCAGCAGCTCCCAGACTAGCGCTTCTCGAAGAGAGACGCAGTATTTT. Residues: CASSSQTSASRRETQYF. Based on the CDR3 plus reference TRBV7-9 and TRBJ2-3, the full variable domain is DTGVSQNPRHKITKRGQNVTFRCDPISEHNRLYWYRQTLGQGPEFLTYFQNEAQLEKSRLLSDRFSAERPKGSFSTLEIQRTEQGDSAMYLCASSSQTSASRRETQYFGPGTRLTVL.